The 26 T cell receptor beta chains in this list originate from one sample, sequenced in a study of blood T cells in healthy people across ages. The use of a sample-barcoded 5' primer and a J-beta primer mix characterized a second PCR of roughly 6 to 11 cycles. TCRdb independently ran MiXCR on the 5' RACE reads; one entry per CDR3 protein. The table includes 1.5 million to 2 million distinct CDR3 sequences, over 25% detected once. The specimen sequenced was blood. Receptor source: a young woman in good health.

Points on this clonotype: One end of the junction is discordant with germline, which a read error may explain. The chain recombines TRBV29-1 with TRBJ2-3; D is possibly TRBD1 (5 bases). CDR1 is SQVTM and CDR2 is ANQGSEA in the germline V gene. This CDR3 is built from 13 residues. The CDR3 nucleotides are TGCAGCGTTGACCAGGGATTTGGGGATACGCACTATTTT. Protein: CSVDQGFGDTHYF.

This clonotype was recorded many times. V gene TRBV12-3 or TRBV12-4 combines with J gene TRBJ2-1; 8 bases are shared with TRBD1. The CDR3 runs 17 residues. The ends lost 6 bases at V and 8 bases at J; junction bases unmatched: 18. The CDR3 DNA sequence: TGTGCCAGCAGCTCCCTAAGCGGCAGGGGGCATGGCTATGAGCAGTTCTTC. The encoded protein is CASSSLSGRGHGYEQFF.

This clonotype was seen ten or more times. This chain connects TRBV9 to TRBJ2-5, with 8 bases fitting TRBD2. The CDR3 covers 15 residues. V lost 2 bases, J lost 2 bases, and 5 bases stayed unmatched. In germline, CDR1 is SGDLS, CDR2 YYNGEE. As DNA, the CDR3 is TGTGCCAGCAGCGTTAGGGCGGGGGGACAAGAGACCCAGTACTTC. It encodes CASSVRAGGQETQYF.

The chain links TRBV20-1 to TRBJ2-7; 9 bases fit TRBD2. Germline V gene lookup returns CDR1 DFQATT and CDR2 SNEGSKA (reference sequence). Unmatched junction bases numbered 6, after V lost 5 bases and J lost 1 base. The CDR3 extends over 14 amino acids. This chain's CDR3 is CSAPPAGGSYEQYF. Here the CDR3 DNA reads TGCAGTGCTCCCCCAGCGGGAGGATCCTACGAGCAGTACTTC.

As to this clonotype: A read error may explain this, as a much larger clone is one base away. This chain uses TRBV29-1 with TRBJ1-1; tentative D call: TRBD1 (6 bases). The germline V gene has CDR1 SQVTM and CDR2 ANQGSEA. The CDR3 consists of 10 residues. The CDR3 reads CSVERGGAVF. The CDR3 region has the DNA TGCAGCGTTGAGAGGGGGGGAGCTGTCTTT.

This clonotype was seen a handful of times. The V and J genes are TRBV29-1 and TRBJ1-1, with unresolved D. This CDR3 is built from 11 residues. From germline, CDR1 is SQVTM and CDR2 ANQGSEA. V was clipped by 7 bases and J by 2 bases, with 8 bases between them. CDR3 nucleotides: TGCAGCGGCCGAGCCAACACTGAAGCTTTCTTT. It is translated as CSGRANTEAFF.

The rearrangement links TRBV7-3 to TRBJ2-6; D is ambiguous. Trimming shortened V by 3 bases and J by 1 base, and 7 bases separated the two germline ends. The germline V gene has CDR1 SGHTA and CDR2 FQGTGA. The CDR3 extends over 15 amino acids. Here the CDR3 DNA reads TGTGCCAGCAGCTTTGAGATGTCTGGGGCCAACGTCCTGACTTTC. Translating it yields CASSFEMSGANVLTF.

The chain couples TRBV19 to TRBJ1-1; D gene ambiguous. The CDR3 covers 13 residues. With 7 bases removed from V and 0 bases from J, the gap between germline ends came to 9 bases. Germline V gives CDR1 LNHDA, CDR2 SQIVND (reference sequence). Here the CDR3 DNA reads TGTGCCAGTACCGGCAGGTTGAACACTGAAGCTTTCTTT. Residues: CASTGRLNTEAFF.

The chain joins TRBV6-2 or TRBV6-3 to TRBJ2-7; D unclear. CDR1 is MNHEY and CDR2 is SVGEGT in the germline V gene. V shed 6 bases and J shed 4 bases, with 13 bases lying between them. The CDR3 has 13 amino acids. In nucleotides, the CDR3 is TGTGCCAGCAGCTGGAGTCATCTATACGAGCAGTACTTC. Residues: CASSWSHLYEQYF.

This clonotype was counted only a few times. The CDR3 loop reads CASSLKGGNNQPQHF. As DNA, the CDR3 is TGTGCCAGCAGCTTGAAGGGGGGAAACAATCAGCCCCAGCATTTT. This chain links TRBV5-5 with TRBJ1-5; tentatively, D is TRBD1 (6 bases). V was clipped by 1 base and J by 3 bases, with 11 bases between them. The germline V gene encodes CDR1 SGHKS and CDR2 YYEKEE (reference sequence). CDR3 length: 15 amino acids.

Points on this clonotype: A junction boundary mismatches the germline segment, possibly from a read error. This chain joins TRBV6-1 and TRBJ1-6; the match to TRBD1 covers 9 bases. Germline CDR1 reads MNHNS; CDR2 reads SASEGT. This CDR3 region has 16 residues. CDR3 sequence (DNA): TGTGCCAGCAGTGGCCCTATCGGACAGGGGTTCGTTCCCCTCCGCTTT. Translated: CASSGPIGQGFVPLRF.

This rearrangement joins TRBV12-3 or TRBV12-4 to TRBJ2-5; D ambiguous. The CDR3 is 12 residues long. The V gene lost 7 bases and the J gene lost 5 bases, with 11 bases spanning the gap. The CDR3 here is CASNRNGETQYF. In DNA, the CDR3 is TGTGCCAGCAACAGAAACGGGGAGACCCAGTACTTC.

In this sample, this clonotype turned up many times. The chain uses TRBV12-3 or TRBV12-4 and TRBJ2-4; the D gene is possibly TRBD2 (6 bases). The CDR3 extends over 14 amino acids. The V and J ends lost 5 bases and 13 bases respectively, with 21 bases between them. The CDR3 bases are TGTGCCAGCAGTCCAACCGGGACTCCAACTGAGCAGTACTTC. Amino acid sequence: CASSPTGTPTEQYF.

This clonotype has at least ten counts. This chain links TRBV5-1 with TRBJ2-7; D possibly uses TRBD1 or TRBD2 (5 bases each). Trimming took off 5 bases at V and 5 bases at J, with 17 bases between the two ends. In germline, CDR1 is SGHRS, CDR2 YFSETQ. This CDR3 contains 14 residues. CDR3 bases: TGCGCCAGCAGGAGGATCTTTCAGGGAGACGAGCAGTACTTC. The encoded protein is CASRRIFQGDEQYF.

The sample holds many counts of this clonotype. This sequence joins TRBV3-1 and TRBJ2-5, with TRBD1 matching 11 bases. The CDR3 contains 17 residues. CDR1 and CDR2 from the germline V gene are LGHDT and YNNKEL (reference sequence). The J segment lost 4 bases and the V segment lost 4 bases, leaving 11 bases of the junction unmatched. The DNA for the CDR3 is TGTGCCAGCAGCCCCCAAGCAGGACAGGGGGCGCGAGAGACCCAGTACTTC. Translated, it gives CASSPQAGQGARETQYF.

Only a few counts were recorded for this clonotype. This rearrangement joins TRBV27 to TRBJ1-1, with TRBD1 as a possible D gene (6 bases). This CDR3 contains 17 residues. Per germline, CDR1 MNHEY and CDR2 SMNVEV (reference sequence). V was clipped by 5 bases and J by 3 bases, with 22 bases between them. The CDR3 DNA reads as TGTGCCAGCAGTCCTTCCCGGGGACACCCTCAGGACACTGAAGCTTTCTTT. This translates into CASSPSRGHPQDTEAFF.

The gene calls are TRBV7-9 and TRBJ1-4; D possibly corresponds to TRBD1 (5 bases). V was pared by 5 bases and J by 3 bases, with 16 bases between. From germline, CDR1 is SEHNR and CDR2 FQNEAQ (reference sequence). The CDR3 loop spans 16 amino acids. CDR3 residues: CASSHPAGQPNEKLFF. For the CDR3, the DNA is TGTGCCAGCAGCCACCCCGCGGGGCAGCCTAATGAAAAACTGTTTTTT.

The rearrangement uses TRBV2 and TRBJ2-5; possibly TRBD1 or TRBD2 for D (5 bases each). Germline V lookup: CDR1 SNHLY, CDR2 FYNNEI. The CDR3 sequence is 14 residues long. V was pared by 4 bases and J by 3 bases, with 12 bases between. The CDR3 protein is CASSAGSGKETQYF. The CDR3 region has the DNA TGTGCCAGCAGTGCAGGGTCCGGGAAAGAGACCCAGTACTTC.

This clonotype appeared many times. This rearrangement joins TRBV20-1 to TRBJ2-7, with a possible D match to TRBD1 (6 bases). Trimming cost V 6 bases and J 4 bases, with 19 bases left between them. This CDR3 has 14 residues. Germline CDR1 DFQATT, CDR2 SNEGSKA (reference sequence). The CDR3 loop reads CSALGQPPPYEQYF. DNA of the CDR3: TGCAGTGCCCTCGGACAGCCCCCACCTTACGAGCAGTACTTC.

This clonotype was counted ten times or more. This chain links TRBV6-2 or TRBV6-3 with TRBJ1-5, with a possible D match to TRBD1 (5 bases). CDR3 length: 15 residues. Trimming cost V 1 base and J 4 bases, with 11 bases left between them. Germline V gives CDR1 MNHEY, CDR2 SVGEGT. CDR3 bases: TGTGCCAGCAGTTACTGGGACGTCCGGAATCAGCCCCAGCATTTT. Translating gives CASSYWDVRNQPQHF.

This clonotype was detected ten times or more. The rearrangement joins TRBV7-2 to TRBJ2-5, with TRBD2 matching over 8 bases. The V gene's germline CDR1 is SGHTA and CDR2 FQGNSA. The CDR3 extends over 15 amino acids. J lost 5 bases, V lost 4 bases, and 9 bases had no gene match. The CDR3 loop is CASSSNPGGLETQYF. CDR3 DNA: TGTGCCAGCAGCTCGAACCCGGGGGGGCTGGAGACCCAGTACTTC.

Turning to this clonotype: This clone may be a read error of a much larger clone one base away. The DNA is left out, because the CDR3 cannot be placed on it with certainty; the CDR3 is given as TCRdb lists it. The chain recombines TRBV6-2 or TRBV6-3 with TRBJ2-7; the table's TRBD1 call for D was not verified on the DNA. Germline V lookup: CDR1 MNHEY, CDR2 SVGEGT. The CDR3 length equals 15 residues, ends included. CDR3 residues: CASILGAVPQETQYF.

This clonotype showed up many times. The chain carries TRBV7-2 and TRBJ2-7; D is ambiguous. Per the germline V gene, CDR1 is SGHTA and CDR2 is FQGNSA. V lost 2 bases and J 5 bases, leaving 13 bases between the germline ends. The CDR3 covers 14 residues. In nucleotides, the CDR3 is TGTGCCAGCAGCTTAACCCCACTGGCGGACGAGCAGTACTTC. This sequence encodes CASSLTPLADEQYF.

To note about this clonotype: Given a much more abundant clone one base away, this may be a read error. A read error is likely, as this CDR3 ends without the conserved phenylalanine or tryptophan. The chain couples TRBV12-3 or TRBV12-4 to TRBJ2-7, with D hard to call. V lost 6 bases, J lost 3 bases, and 18 bases lay in between. The CDR3 consists of 15 residues. This CDR3 is CASSSGEAPDYEQYS. Written as DNA, the CDR3 is TGTGCCAGCAGCTCCGGCGAAGCACCAGACTACGAGCAGTACTCC.

This clonotype was seen a handful of times. The CDR3 nucleotides read TGCAGTGCCCCGGGCCGGGCGGGGGGTCGCCCTAGCACAGATACGCAGTATTTT. Amino acid sequence: CSAPGRAGGRPSTDTQYF. The chain joins TRBV20-1 to TRBJ2-3; 8 positions match TRBD2. Germline CDR1 reads DFQATT; CDR2 reads SNEGSKA (reference sequence). V lost 6 bases to trimming and J lost 0 bases; unmatched junction nucleotides: 17. This CDR3 spans 18 amino acids.

This clonotype was recorded a few times. In DNA form, the CDR3 reads TGTGCCAGCAGAGAGCGGGGGAAGACCTACGAGCAGTACTTC. Amino acids: CASRERGKTYEQYF. The genes are TRBV27 and TRBJ2-7; 8 nucleotides align to TRBD2. Trimming took 6 bases from V and 2 from J; bases not matched to a gene: 6. The CDR3 totals 14 residues. Germline CDR1 and CDR2: MNHEY and SMNVEV (reference sequence).